This T cell receptor beta chain was retrieved from a study of response to subunit inactivated influenza vaccine. About this clonotype itself: The antigen remains unidentified.

Via MiXCR, TCRdb re-called the RT-PCR reads, giving one row per CDR3 protein. In the table there are about 570,000 distinct CDR3 sequences, 10% to 12% of which are singletons. The study, taken as a whole, reports: It was suggested by the authors that few new T cells are recruited by each seasonal influenza vaccination.

In addition, the sample was reused for a study of T cells expressing NK-cell markers. From that paper: Template switching by 5'RACE with UMIs generated the TCR beta cDNA. Sequencing of TCR beta repertoires drew on sorted CD3+CD56+NKG2C+, CD3+CD56+NKG2C- and CD3+CD56-NKG2C+ T cells. About six donors carried dominant NKG2C+ clonotypes that made up roughly 1.0-7.0% of their CD8+ T cells.

This clonotype originated in a middle-aged man who received an inactivated influenza vaccine. Sequenced here: PBMCs from blood, sampled on the day of vaccination.

CDR3 DNA sequence: TGTGCCAGGCCCGCACTTCTAGCGGGGGGTAGCACAGATACGCAGTATTTT. It encodes CARPALLAGGSTDTQYF. This sequence joins TRBV21-1 and TRBJ2-3; the D segment call TRBD2 is taken from the table without a DNA check. TRBV21-1 is a pseudogene segment. The CDR3 totals 17 residues.